The clone carrying this TCR beta chain was observed a few times. Its antigen remains unidentified. The data are from a study of T-cell memory formation after mild COVID-19. General study results and limits: Cross-reactive memory seemingly joined, as some responding clones were found in pre-infection memory.

TCRdb re-analysed the 5' RACE reads in MiXCR, keeping a single row per CDR3 protein. This sample carries 150,000 or so distinct CDR3 sequences, around a tenth of them seen once, and the ten largest clones take 3.5% to 4.5%. Trimming stripped 4 bases from V and 3 bases from J, with 15 bases between. The CDR3 runs 15 residues. From germline, CDR1 is SGHTA and CDR2 FQGNSA. The sequence was obtained from a man younger than 35 who had mild COVID-19 (a few samples of this study predate the infection). Cell type and time point are not known. V and J are TRBV7-2 and TRBJ1-1; possible D gene TRBD1, 5 bases. Sequencing was done on a sample of PBMCs or a T cell subset sorted from them (not recorded which). The CDR3 reads CASSWTQGRYTEAFF. The CDR3, as DNA: TGTGCCAGCAGCTGGACCCAGGGTCGATACACTGAAGCTTTCTTT. Using reference TRBV7-2 and TRBJ1-1 for the parts outside the CDR3, the full variable domain is GAGVSQSPSNKVTEKGKDVELRCDPISGHTALYWYRQSLGQGLEFLIYFQGNSAPDKSGLPSDRFSAERTGGSVSTLTIQRTQQEDSAVYLCASSWTQGRYTEAFFGQGTRLTVV.